The clone carrying this T cell receptor beta chain was picked up a small number of times. The sample originates from a study of T-cell reconstitution after alpha-beta-depleted transplantation in children. Unique molecular identifiers were used in preparing the TCRbeta library. Each CDR3 protein gets one entry after TCRdb re-called the PCR reads with MiXCR. Of 780,000 or so distinct CDR3 sequences in the sample, roughly 15% were seen once. The germline V gene has CDR1 KGHSH and CDR2 LQKENI. CDR3 size: 14 residues. Trimming pared 2 bases from V and 8 bases from J, leaving 13 bases between. The chain carries TRBV18 and TRBJ2-1, with TRBD2 as a possible D gene (6 bases). Sample: PBMCs, mostly from graft donor cells, taken 360 days after TCRalphabeta/CD19-depleted stem cell transplant. The origin of this receptor is a male patient aged 10 to 17 who had a stem cell transplant for acute lymphoblastic leukemia, so the T cells may come from the graft donor. CDR3 coding DNA: TGTGCCAGCTCACCAGCGAGAGCGGGCTATGAGCAGTTCTTC. Protein: CASSPARAGYEQFF.